This TCR beta chain was captured in a study of blood T cell repertoires in COVID-19. Categorization into cohorts depended on clinical history that participants reported. Trimming pared 5 bases from V and 3 bases from J, leaving 11 bases between. Germline V gives CDR1 SGHAT, CDR2 FQNNGV. CDR3 length: 13 amino acids. TCRdb's copy holds only in-frame clones and misses some; the assay was immunoSEQ multiplex PCR. The sample records fewer than 350,000 clones, around 90% being singletons. J is TRBJ2-7 and V is TRBV11-2; tentative D call: TRBD1 (6 bases). The sample taken for sequencing was PBMCs or T cells enriched from blood (not recorded which). This sequence originates from a man aged 40-49 years who had been exposed to COVID-19. CDR3 sequence: CASSLPGVYEQYF. CDR3 bases: TGTGCCAGCAGCCTGCCAGGGGTCTACGAGCAGTACTTC. Based on the CDR3 plus reference TRBV11-2 and TRBJ2-7, the full variable domain is EAGVAQSPRYKIIEKRQSVAFWCNPISGHATLYWYQQILGQGPKLLIQFQNNGVVDDSQLPKDRFSAERLKGVDSTLKIQPAKLEDSAVYLCASSLPGVYEQYFGPGTRLTVT.